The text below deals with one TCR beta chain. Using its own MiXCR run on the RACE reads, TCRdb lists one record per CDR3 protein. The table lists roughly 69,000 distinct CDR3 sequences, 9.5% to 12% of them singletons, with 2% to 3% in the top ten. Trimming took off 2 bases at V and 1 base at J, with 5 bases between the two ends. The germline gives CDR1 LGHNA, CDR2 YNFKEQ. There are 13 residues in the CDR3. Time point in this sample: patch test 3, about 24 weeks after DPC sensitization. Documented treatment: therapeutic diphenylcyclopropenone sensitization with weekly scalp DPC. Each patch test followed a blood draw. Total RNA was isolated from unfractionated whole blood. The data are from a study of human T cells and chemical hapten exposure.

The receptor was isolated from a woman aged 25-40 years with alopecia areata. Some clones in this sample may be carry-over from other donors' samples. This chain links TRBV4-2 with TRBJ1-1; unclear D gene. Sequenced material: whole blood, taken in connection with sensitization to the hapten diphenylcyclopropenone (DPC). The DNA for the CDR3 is TGTGCCAGCAGCCAATCAGGGAACACTGAAGCTTTCTTT. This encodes CASSQSGNTEAFF.